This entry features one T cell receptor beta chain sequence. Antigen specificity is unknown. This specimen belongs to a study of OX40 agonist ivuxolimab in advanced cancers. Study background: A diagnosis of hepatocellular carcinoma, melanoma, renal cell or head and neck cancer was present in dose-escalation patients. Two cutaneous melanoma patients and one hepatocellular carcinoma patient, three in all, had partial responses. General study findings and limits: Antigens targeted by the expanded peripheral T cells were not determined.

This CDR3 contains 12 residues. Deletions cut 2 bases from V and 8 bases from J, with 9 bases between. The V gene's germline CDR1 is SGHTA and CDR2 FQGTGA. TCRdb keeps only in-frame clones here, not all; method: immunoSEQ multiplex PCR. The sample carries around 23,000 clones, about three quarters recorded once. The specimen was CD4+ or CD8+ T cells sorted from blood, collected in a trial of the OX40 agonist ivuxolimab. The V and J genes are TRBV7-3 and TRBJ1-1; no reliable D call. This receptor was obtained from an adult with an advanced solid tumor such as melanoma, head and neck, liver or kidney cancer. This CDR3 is CASSLGRREAFF. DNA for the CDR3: TGTGCCAGCAGCTTAGGACGGAGAGAAGCTTTCTTT.